Sequencing of this T cell receptor beta chain was carried out in a study of T cells after posttransplantation cyclophosphamide. The study's findings and limits: TRB overlap between skin or GI tissue T cells and blood was limited. After PTCy, TRB diversity resembled that of CNI/methotrexate controls. Later post-transplant blood repertoires were often dominated by donor CD8+ memory clones.

This clone was found many times. Antigen specificity is unknown. Method: immunoSEQ multiplex PCR; TCRdb's copy keeps in-frame clones and lacks some. Recorded here are 14,000 or so clones, none singletons. The CDR3 length is 16 residues. Germline loops: CDR1 SGHTS, CDR2 YDEGEE. V was pared by 3 bases and J by 0 bases, with 10 bases between. Busulfan-fludarabine conditioning, marrow transplant, and cyclophosphamide on days +3 and +4 were administered. V gene TRBV5-8 combines with J gene TRBJ1-6; D uncertain. The source is a female patient aged 40 to 50 who received an allogeneic stem cell transplant from a related donor, was CMV-positive, and had no GVHD. Among the T cells, some may be from the graft donor. The sequencing here drew on PBMCs, taken 950 to 1,200 days after allogeneic stem cell transplant with posttransplant cyclophosphamide. CDR3 bases: TGTGCCAGCAGCTACGAAGGGAGCTCCTATAATTCACCCCTCCACTTT. Encoded protein: CASSYEGSSYNSPLHF.